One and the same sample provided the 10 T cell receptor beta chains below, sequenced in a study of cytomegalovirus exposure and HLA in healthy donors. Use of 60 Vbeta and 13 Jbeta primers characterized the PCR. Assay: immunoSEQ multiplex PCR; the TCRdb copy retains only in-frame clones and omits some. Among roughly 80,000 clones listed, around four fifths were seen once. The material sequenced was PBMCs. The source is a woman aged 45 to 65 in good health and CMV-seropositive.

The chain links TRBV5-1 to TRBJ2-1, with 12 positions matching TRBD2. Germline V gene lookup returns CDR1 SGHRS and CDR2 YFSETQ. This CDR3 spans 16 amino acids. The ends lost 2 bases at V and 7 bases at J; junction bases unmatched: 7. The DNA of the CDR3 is TGCGCCAGCAGCTTAACCCTAGCGGGAGGGGGAAATGAGCAGTTCTTC. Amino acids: CASSLTLAGGGNEQFF. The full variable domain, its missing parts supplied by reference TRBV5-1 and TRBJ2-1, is KAGVTQTPRYLIKTRGQQVTLSCSPISGHRSVSWYQQTPGQGLQFLFEYFSETQRNKGNFPGRFSGRQFSNSRSEMNVSTLELGDSALYLCASSLTLAGGGNEQFFGPGTRLTVL.

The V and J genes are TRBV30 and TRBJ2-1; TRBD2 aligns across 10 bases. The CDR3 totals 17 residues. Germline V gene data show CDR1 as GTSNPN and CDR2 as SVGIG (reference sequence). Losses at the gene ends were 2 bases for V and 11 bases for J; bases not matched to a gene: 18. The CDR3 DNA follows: TGTGCCTGGAGTCCGGGAGCGCGGACTAGCGGCAACGTAAAGCAGTTCTTC. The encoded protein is CAWSPGARTSGNVKQFF.

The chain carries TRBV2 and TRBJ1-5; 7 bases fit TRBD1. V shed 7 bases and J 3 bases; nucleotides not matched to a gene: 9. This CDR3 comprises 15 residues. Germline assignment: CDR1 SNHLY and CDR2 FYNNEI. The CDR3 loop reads CASNPGDRDNQPQHF. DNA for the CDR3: TGTGCCAGCAATCCCGGGGACAGAGACAATCAGCCCCAGCATTTT.

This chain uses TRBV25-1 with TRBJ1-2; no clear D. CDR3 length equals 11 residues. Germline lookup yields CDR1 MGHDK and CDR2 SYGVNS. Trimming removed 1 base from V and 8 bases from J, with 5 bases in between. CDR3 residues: CASSESRGYTF. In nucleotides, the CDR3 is TGTGCCAGCAGTGAATCTCGGGGCTACACCTTC.

This chain's CDR3 is CASSQDNPGRTQETQYF. For the CDR3, the DNA is TGCGCCAGCAGCCAAGATAACCCAGGGCGGACCCAAGAGACCCAGTACTTC. V and J are TRBV4-1 and TRBJ2-5, with D maybe TRBD1 (5 bases). V was shortened by 0 bases and J by 1 base, with 15 bases between the two germline ends. Germline V gene data show CDR1 as MGHRA and CDR2 as YSYEKL. CDR3 length equals 17 residues.

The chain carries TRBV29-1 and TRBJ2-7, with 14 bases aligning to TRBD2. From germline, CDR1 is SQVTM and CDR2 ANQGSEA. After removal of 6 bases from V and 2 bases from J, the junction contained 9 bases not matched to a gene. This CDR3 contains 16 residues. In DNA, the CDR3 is TGCAGCGTGCTGACTAGCGGGAGGGCCTCCCCCTACGAGCAGTACTTC. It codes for CSVLTSGRASPYEQYF.

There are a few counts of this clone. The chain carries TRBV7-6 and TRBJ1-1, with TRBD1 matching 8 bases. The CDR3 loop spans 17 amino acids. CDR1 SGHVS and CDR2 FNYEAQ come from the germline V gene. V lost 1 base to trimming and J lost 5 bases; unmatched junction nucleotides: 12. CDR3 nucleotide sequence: TGTGCCAGCAGCTTAGTCCCATCAGGGGGCCAAGGAACTGAAGCTTTCTTT. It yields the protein CASSLVPSGGQGTEAFF.

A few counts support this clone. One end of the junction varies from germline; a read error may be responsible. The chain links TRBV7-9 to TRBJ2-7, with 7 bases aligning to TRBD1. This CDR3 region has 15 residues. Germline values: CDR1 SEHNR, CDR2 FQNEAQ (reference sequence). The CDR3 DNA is TGTCCCAGCAGCCGAGACAGGGTTCGGACCTACGAGCAGTACTTC. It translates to CPSSRDRVRTYEQYF.

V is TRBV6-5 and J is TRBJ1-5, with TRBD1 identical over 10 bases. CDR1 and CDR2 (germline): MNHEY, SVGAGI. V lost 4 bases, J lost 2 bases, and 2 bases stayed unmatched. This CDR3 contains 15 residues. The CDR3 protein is CASSSTGGGNQPQHF. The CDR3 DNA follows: TGTGCCAGCAGTTCGACAGGGGGCGGCAATCAGCCCCAGCATTTT.

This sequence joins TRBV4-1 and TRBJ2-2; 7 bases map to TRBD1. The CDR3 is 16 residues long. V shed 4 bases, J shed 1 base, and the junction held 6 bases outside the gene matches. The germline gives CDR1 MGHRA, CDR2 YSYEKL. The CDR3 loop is CASSLKQGVNTGELFF. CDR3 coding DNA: TGCGCCAGCAGCCTAAAGCAGGGGGTGAACACCGGGGAGCTGTTTTTT.